Below are 9 T cell receptor beta chains sequenced from a single sample in a study of shared clonotypes between healthy human individuals (TCRdb year 2020). The library was obtained by the immunoSEQ multiplex PCR assay. Sourced from immuneACCESS, this table was stored by TCRdb with only in-frame sequences that have V and J called. A share of the clones is absent; for the studies checked, an unresolved V gene accounts for under half, and the remainder has no known explanation. The sample contains 2 million to 3 million clones, 85% to 95% of them found a single time. The ten most abundant clones make up more than 0.12% of the sample. The specimen sequenced was naive CD4+ T cells sorted from blood. The cell subset or site label, as the study defines it: CD45RA+ positively selected. The source is a man aged 18 to 30 in good health.

The chain combines TRBV5-8 with TRBJ2-3; TRBD2 aligns across 7 bases. V lost 1 base to trimming and J lost 4 bases; unmatched junction nucleotides: 9. This CDR3 contains 16 residues. Per germline, CDR1 SGHTS and CDR2 YDEGEE. The CDR3 DNA sequence: TGTGCCAGCAGCTTGTTGGGGGGGTCTACCGCAGATACGCAGTATTTT. This sequence encodes CASSLLGGSTADTQYF.

The CDR3 bases are TGTGCCAGCAGTGATGGGACTATGAGCACAGATACGCAGTATTTT. It codes for CASSDGTMSTDTQYF. This sequence joins TRBV2 and TRBJ2-3; 7 nucleotides agree with TRBD2. V gave up 3 bases and J gave up 0 bases; unmatched junction bases: 3. Germline V gives CDR1 SNHLY, CDR2 FYNNEI. The CDR3 covers 15 residues.

This clone was observed a few times. The chain carries TRBV14 and TRBJ2-3; TRBD2 matches 8 bases. The CDR3 consists of 14 residues. Germline CDR1 is SGHDN and CDR2 is FVKESK. Trimming took 3 bases from V and 4 from J; bases not matched to a gene: 3. The CDR3 nucleotides are TGTGCCAGCAGCCACCGGGAGGGTCCAGATACGCAGTATTTT. The encoded protein is CASSHREGPDTQYF.

V is TRBV27 and J is TRBJ2-7; perhaps TRBD1 as D (6 bases). V lost 6 bases to trimming and J lost 5 bases, with 14 bases between them. The CDR3 covers 13 residues. Germline lookup yields CDR1 MNHEY and CDR2 SMNVEV (reference sequence). CDR3 protein: CASRTQGSHEQYF. The CDR3 nucleotides are TGTGCCAGCAGGACACAGGGTTCCCACGAGCAGTACTTC.

A single count supports this clone. One end of the junction does not line up with germline, which may come from a read error. This chain connects TRBV28 to TRBJ2-5, with D perhaps given as TRBD1 or TRBD2 (5 bases each). The germline V gene has CDR1 MDHEN and CDR2 SYDVKM. CDR3 size: 11 residues. The CDR3 sequence: CASSFMGDWDF. CDR3 bases: TGTGCCAGCAGTTTTATGGGGGATTGGGACTTC.

This chain connects TRBV5-1 to TRBJ2-3, with D possibly TRBD2 on 5 matching bases. The CDR3 is 16 residues long. From germline, CDR1 is SGHRS and CDR2 YFSETQ. The V end was cut by 3 bases, the J end by 0 bases, with 14 bases between. The CDR3 region has the DNA TGCGCCAGCAGCTCCGGGGTTTTATCTAGCACAGATACGCAGTATTTT. Protein: CASSSGVLSSTDTQYF.

The V call is TRBV6-6, the J call TRBJ2-7, with D unresolved. V lost 3 bases and J lost 4, with 10 bases in between. The germline gives CDR1 MNHNY, CDR2 SVGAGI (reference sequence). The length of the CDR3 is 13 residues. CDR3 in DNA: TGTGCCAGCAGTTATCCGGTAGAGTACGAGCAGTACTTC. Translating it yields CASSYPVEYEQYF.

Concerning this clone itself: This sample also contains other DNA sequences that code for the same CDR3. The rearrangement links TRBV5-1 to TRBJ2-7; TRBD1 aligns across 7 bases. This CDR3 is built from 14 residues. Unmatched junction bases numbered 5, after V lost 0 bases and J lost 5 bases. CDR1 SGHRS and CDR2 YFSETQ come from the germline V gene. The CDR3 bases are TGCGCCAGCAGCTTGGGGCAGGGGGTGGACGAGCAGTACTTC. It translates to CASSLGQGVDEQYF.

Only one count was recorded for this clone. CDR3 residues: CASSPRDRPAGGYTF. CDR3 nucleotide sequence: TGTGCCAGCAGTCCTCGGGACAGACCGGCGGGGGGCTACACCTTC. The V call is TRBV6-1, the J call TRBJ1-2; 7 bases align to TRBD1. CDR1 is MNHNS, CDR2 SASEGT, per germline. The CDR3 length is 15 residues. V trimming: 5 bases; J trimming: 8 bases; junction bases outside the gene matches: 14.